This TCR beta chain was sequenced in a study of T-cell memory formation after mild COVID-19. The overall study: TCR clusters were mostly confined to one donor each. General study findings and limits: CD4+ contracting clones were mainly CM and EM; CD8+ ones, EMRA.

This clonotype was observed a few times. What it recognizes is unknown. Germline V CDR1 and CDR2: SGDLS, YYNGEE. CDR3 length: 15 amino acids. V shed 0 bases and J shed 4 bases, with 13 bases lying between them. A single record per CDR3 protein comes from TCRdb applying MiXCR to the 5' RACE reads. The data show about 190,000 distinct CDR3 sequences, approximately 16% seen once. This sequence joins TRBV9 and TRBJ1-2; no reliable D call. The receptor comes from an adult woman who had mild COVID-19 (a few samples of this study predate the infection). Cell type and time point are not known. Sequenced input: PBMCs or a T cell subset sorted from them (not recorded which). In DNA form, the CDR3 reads TGTGCCAGCAGCGTAGAAGCCAGGTCCTTCTATGGCTACACCTTC. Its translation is CASSVEARSFYGYTF. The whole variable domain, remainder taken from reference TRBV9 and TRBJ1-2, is DSGVTQTPKHLITATGQRVTLRCSPRSGDLSVYWYQQSLDQGLQFLIQYYNGEERAKGNILERFSAQQFPDLHSELNLSSLELGDSALYFCASSVEARSFYGYTFGSGTRLTVV.